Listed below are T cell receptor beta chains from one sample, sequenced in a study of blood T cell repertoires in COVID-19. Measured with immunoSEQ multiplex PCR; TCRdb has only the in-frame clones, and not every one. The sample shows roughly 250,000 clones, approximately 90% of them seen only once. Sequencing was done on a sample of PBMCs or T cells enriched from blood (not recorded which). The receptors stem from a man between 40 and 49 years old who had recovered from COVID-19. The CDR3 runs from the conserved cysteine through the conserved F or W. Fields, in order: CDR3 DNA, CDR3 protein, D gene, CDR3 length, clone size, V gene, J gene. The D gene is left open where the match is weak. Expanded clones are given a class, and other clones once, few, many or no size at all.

CDR3 DNA: TGTGCCAGCAGCTCCGGGATGAGCTCCTACAATGAGCAGTTCTTC; CDR3 protein: CASSSGMSSYNEQFF; D gene: -; CDR3 length: 15; clone size: once; V gene: TRBV5-5; J gene: TRBJ2-1
CDR3 DNA: TGCAGTGCTGGGGGGACAGTGGAAGCTTTCTTT; CDR3 protein: CSAGGTVEAFF; D gene: TRBD1; CDR3 length: 11; clone size: -; V gene: TRBV20-1; J gene: TRBJ1-1
CDR3 DNA: TGTGCCAGCACCTCCCTAGCGGGGTCCGGGGAGCTGTTTTTT; CDR3 protein: CASTSLAGSGELFF; D gene: TRBD2; CDR3 length: 14; clone size: -; V gene: TRBV11-3; J gene: TRBJ2-2
CDR3 DNA: TGTGCCAGCAGTTACTCCCCAGCCCGGGTTAGCACAGATACGCAGTATTTT; CDR3 protein: CASSYSPARVSTDTQYF; D gene: -; CDR3 length: 17; clone size: -; V gene: TRBV6-2/TRBV6-3; J gene: TRBJ2-3
CDR3 DNA: TGTGCCAGCAGCCTGCGTCCCGGGACAGCGAACACCGGGGAGCTGTTTTTT; CDR3 protein: CASSLRPGTANTGELFF; D gene: -; CDR3 length: 17; clone size: -; V gene: TRBV21-1; J gene: TRBJ2-2
CDR3 DNA: TGTGCCAGCAGCTTACGACAGGGGGCTAATGAAAAACTGTTTTTT; CDR3 protein: CASSLRQGANEKLFF; D gene: TRBD1; CDR3 length: 15; clone size: -; V gene: TRBV5-8; J gene: TRBJ1-4
CDR3 DNA: TGTGCCAGCAGTAACCGAGACACACCCTTCTACGAGCAGTACTTC; CDR3 protein: CASSNRDTPFYEQYF; D gene: -; CDR3 length: 15; clone size: -; V gene: TRBV27; J gene: TRBJ2-7
CDR3 DNA: TGTGCCAGCAGCTATTGGACAGGGGGCTCCGTAATGAACACTGAAGCTTTCTTT; CDR3 protein: CASSYWTGGSVMNTEAFF; D gene: TRBD1; CDR3 length: 18; clone size: -; V gene: TRBV7-8; J gene: TRBJ1-1
CDR3 DNA: TGTGCCACCAGTCAAACTAACAATGAGCAGTTCTTC; CDR3 protein: CATSQTNNEQFF; D gene: -; CDR3 length: 12; clone size: once; V gene: TRBV24-1; J gene: TRBJ2-1
CDR3 DNA: TGTGCCAGCAGCTTGGGCAGCAATGAAAAACTGTTTTTT; CDR3 protein: CASSLGSNEKLFF; D gene: -; CDR3 length: 13; clone size: few; V gene: TRBV11-3; J gene: TRBJ1-4
CDR3 DNA: TGCGCCAGCAGTGACGGGGGGGCTCCTAATGAAAAACTGTTTTTT; CDR3 protein: CASSDGGAPNEKLFF; D gene: -; CDR3 length: 15; clone size: -; V gene: TRBV10-2; J gene: TRBJ1-4
CDR3 DNA: TGTGCCAGCAGTTCCCACAGGGAGACTAACTATGGCTACACCTTC; CDR3 protein: CASSSHRETNYGYTF; D gene: -; CDR3 length: 15; clone size: few; V gene: TRBV6-5; J gene: TRBJ1-2
CDR3 DNA: TGCGCCAGCAGCTTGGCCCCGTCTCAGGGGTCCGTCAGAGGCTACACCTTC; CDR3 protein: CASSLAPSQGSVRGYTF; D gene: -; CDR3 length: 17; clone size: -; V gene: TRBV5-1; J gene: TRBJ1-2
CDR3 DNA: TGTGCCAGTAGTATAGGACCGGGGGAAGCTTTCTTT; CDR3 protein: CASSIGPGEAFF; D gene: -; CDR3 length: 12; clone size: -; V gene: TRBV19; J gene: TRBJ1-1
CDR3 DNA: TGTGCCAGCAGTGTCCGGGACTACGGCTACTCCTACAATGAGCAGTTCTTC; CDR3 protein: CASSVRDYGYSYNEQFF; D gene: TRBD2; CDR3 length: 17; clone size: -; V gene: TRBV2; J gene: TRBJ2-1
CDR3 DNA: TGTGCCAGCAGTTTACCGGGACAGTTGAACACCGGGGAGCTGTTTTTT; CDR3 protein: CASSLPGQLNTGELFF; D gene: TRBD1; CDR3 length: 16; clone size: -; V gene: TRBV28; J gene: TRBJ2-2
CDR3 DNA: TGTGCCAGTAGTAGGGGGCGGCAGCCCCAGCATTTT; CDR3 protein: CASSRGRQPQHF; D gene: -; CDR3 length: 12; clone size: -; V gene: TRBV19; J gene: TRBJ1-5
CDR3 DNA: TGTGCCAGCAGCACCAAAGACAGGGTCTATGAGCAGTTCTTC; CDR3 protein: CASSTKDRVYEQFF; D gene: TRBD1; CDR3 length: 14; clone size: -; V gene: TRBV5-8; J gene: TRBJ2-1